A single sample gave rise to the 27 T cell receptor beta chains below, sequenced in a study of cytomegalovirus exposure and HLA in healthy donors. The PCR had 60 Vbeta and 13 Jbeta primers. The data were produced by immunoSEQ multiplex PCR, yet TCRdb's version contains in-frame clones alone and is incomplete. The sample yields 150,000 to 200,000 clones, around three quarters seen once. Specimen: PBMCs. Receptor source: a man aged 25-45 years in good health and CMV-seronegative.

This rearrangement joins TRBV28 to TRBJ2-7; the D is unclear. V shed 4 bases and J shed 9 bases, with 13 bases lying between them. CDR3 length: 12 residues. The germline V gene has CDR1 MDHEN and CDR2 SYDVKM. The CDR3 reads CASSSQTRGQYF. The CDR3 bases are TGTGCCAGCAGTTCTCAGACGAGAGGGCAGTACTTC.

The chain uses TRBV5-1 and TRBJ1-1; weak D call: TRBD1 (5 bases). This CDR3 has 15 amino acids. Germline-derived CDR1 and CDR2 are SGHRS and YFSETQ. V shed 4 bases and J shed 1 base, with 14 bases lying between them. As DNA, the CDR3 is TGCGCCAGCAGCCCCGGGGGAGGGGCGAACACTGAAGCTTTCTTT. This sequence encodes CASSPGGGANTEAFF.

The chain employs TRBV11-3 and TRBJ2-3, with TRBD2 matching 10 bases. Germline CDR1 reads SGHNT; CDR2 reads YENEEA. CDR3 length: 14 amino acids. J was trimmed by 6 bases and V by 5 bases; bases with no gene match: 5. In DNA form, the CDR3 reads TGTGCCAGCAGCCTCACTAGCGGGACCGATACGCAGTATTTT. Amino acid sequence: CASSLTSGTDTQYF.

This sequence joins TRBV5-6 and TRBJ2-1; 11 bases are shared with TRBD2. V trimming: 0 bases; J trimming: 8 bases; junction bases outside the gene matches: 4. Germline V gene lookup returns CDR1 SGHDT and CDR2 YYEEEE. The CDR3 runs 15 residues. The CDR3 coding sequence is TGTGCCAGCAGCTTGGAACTAGCGGGAGTTGATGAGCAGTTCTTC. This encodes CASSLELAGVDEQFF.

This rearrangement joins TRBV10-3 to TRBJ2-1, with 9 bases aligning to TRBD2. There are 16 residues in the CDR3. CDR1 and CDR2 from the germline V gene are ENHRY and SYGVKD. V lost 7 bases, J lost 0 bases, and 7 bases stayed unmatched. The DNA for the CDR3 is TGTGCCATCACCCCTAGCGGGACCACCTCCTACAATGAGCAGTTCTTC. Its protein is CAITPSGTTSYNEQFF.

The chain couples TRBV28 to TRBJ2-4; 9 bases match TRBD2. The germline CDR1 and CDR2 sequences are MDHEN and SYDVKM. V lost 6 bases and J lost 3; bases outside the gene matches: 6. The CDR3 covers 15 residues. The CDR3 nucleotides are TGTGCCAGCAGGATAGCGGGAGTAGTCAAAAACATTCAGTACTTC. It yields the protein CASRIAGVVKNIQYF. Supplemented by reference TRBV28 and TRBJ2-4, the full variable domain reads DVKVTQSSRYLVKRTGEKVFLECVQDMDHENMFWYRQDPGLGLRLIYFSYDVKMKEKGDIPEGYSVSREKKERFSLILESASTNQTSMYLCASRIAGVVKNIQYFGAGTRLSVL.

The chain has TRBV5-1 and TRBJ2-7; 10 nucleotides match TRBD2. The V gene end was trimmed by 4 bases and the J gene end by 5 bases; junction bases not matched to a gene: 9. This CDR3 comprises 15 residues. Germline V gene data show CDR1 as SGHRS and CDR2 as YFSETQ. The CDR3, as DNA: TGCGCCAGCAGCACCACAGCGGGAGGGCCGGACGAGCAGTACTTC. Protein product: CASSTTAGGPDEQYF.

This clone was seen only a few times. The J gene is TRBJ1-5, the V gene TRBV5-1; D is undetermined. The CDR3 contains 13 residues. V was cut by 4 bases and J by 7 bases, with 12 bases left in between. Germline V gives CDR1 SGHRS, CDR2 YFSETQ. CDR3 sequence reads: CASSRLADQPQHF. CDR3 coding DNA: TGCGCCAGCAGCCGACTAGCTGACCAGCCCCAGCATTTT.

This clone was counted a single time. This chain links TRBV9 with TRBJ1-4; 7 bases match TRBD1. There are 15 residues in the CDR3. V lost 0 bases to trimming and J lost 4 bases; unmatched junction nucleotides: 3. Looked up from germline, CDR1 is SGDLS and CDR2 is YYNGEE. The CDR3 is CASSVGQGYNEKLFF. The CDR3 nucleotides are TGTGCCAGCAGCGTAGGACAGGGCTATAATGAAAAACTGTTTTTT.

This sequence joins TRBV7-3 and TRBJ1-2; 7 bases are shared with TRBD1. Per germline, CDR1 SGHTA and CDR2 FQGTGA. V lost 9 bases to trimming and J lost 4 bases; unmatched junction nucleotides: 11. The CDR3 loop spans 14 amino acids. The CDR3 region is CARARGGVVYGYTF. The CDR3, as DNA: TGTGCCAGGGCTAGAGGGGGCGTCGTCTATGGCTACACCTTC.

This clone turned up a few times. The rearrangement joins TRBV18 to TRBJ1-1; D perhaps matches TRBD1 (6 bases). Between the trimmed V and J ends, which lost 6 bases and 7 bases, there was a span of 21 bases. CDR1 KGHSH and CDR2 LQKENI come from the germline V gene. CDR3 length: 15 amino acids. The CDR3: CASSPVGAFNIEAFF. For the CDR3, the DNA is TGTGCCAGCTCCCCGGTGGGGGCGTTTAATATTGAAGCTTTCTTT.

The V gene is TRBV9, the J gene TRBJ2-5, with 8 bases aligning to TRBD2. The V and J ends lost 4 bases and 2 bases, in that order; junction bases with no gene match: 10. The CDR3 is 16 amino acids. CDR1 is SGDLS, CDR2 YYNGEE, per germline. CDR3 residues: CASSFTAGEGQETQYF. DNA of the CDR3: TGTGCCAGCAGCTTTACAGCGGGAGAAGGGCAAGAGACCCAGTACTTC.

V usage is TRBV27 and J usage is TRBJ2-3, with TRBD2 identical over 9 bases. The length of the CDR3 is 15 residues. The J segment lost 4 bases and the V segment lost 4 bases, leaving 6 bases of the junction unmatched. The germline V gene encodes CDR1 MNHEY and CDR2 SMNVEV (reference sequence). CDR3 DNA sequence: TGTGCCAGCAGTTACGATAGCGGGAGCCCAGATACGCAGTATTTT. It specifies CASSYDSGSPDTQYF.

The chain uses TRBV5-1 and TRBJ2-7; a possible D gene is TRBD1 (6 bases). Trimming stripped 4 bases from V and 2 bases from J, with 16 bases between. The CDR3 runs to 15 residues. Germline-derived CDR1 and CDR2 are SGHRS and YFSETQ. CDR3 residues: CASSLGQLGAYEQYF. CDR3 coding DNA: TGCGCCAGCAGCCTCGGACAGTTAGGGGCCTACGAGCAGTACTTC.

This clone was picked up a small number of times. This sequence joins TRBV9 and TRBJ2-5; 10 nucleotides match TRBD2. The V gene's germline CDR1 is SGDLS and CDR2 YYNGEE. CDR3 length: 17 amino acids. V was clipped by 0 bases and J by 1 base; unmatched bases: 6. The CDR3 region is CASSVATSGPLQETQYF. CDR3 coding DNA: TGTGCCAGCAGCGTAGCGACTAGCGGGCCCCTCCAAGAGACCCAGTACTTC.

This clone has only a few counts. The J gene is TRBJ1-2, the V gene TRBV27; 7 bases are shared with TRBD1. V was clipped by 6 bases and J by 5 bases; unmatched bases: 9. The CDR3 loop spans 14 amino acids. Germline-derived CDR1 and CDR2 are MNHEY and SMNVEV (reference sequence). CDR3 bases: TGTGCCAGCAGACTCGGGACAGAAGCTTATGGCTACACCTTC. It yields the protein CASRLGTEAYGYTF.

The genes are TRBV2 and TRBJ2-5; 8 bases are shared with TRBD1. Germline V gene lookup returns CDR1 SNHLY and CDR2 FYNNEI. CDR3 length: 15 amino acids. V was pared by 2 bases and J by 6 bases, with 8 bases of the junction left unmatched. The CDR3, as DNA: TGTGCCAGCAGTGAAAGGCAGGGGGCCCTCCAGACCCAGTACTTC. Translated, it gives CASSERQGALQTQYF.

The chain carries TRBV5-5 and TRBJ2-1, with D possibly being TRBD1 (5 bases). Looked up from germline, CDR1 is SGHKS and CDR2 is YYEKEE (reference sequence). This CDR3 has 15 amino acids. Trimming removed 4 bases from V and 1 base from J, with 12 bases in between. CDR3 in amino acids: CASSPGQASYNEQFF. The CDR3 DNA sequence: TGTGCCAGCAGCCCAGGGCAGGCGTCCTACAATGAGCAGTTCTTC.

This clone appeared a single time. The CDR3 DNA sequence: TGTGCCAGCAGCTTGAGAAGCGGGAGTGGTGAGCAGTACTTC. Translation gives CASSLRSGSGEQYF. The rearrangement joins TRBV5-4 to TRBJ2-7, with TRBD2 matching over 8 bases. The length of the CDR3 is 14 residues. Germline lookup yields CDR1 SGHNT and CDR2 YYREEE (reference sequence). V shed 1 base, J shed 7 bases, and the junction held 7 bases outside the gene matches.

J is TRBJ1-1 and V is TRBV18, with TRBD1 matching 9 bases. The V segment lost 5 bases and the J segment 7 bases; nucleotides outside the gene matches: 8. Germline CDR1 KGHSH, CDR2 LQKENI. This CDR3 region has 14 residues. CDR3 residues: CASSAGTGKFEAFF. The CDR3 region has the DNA TGTGCCAGCTCAGCCGGGACAGGGAAGTTTGAAGCTTTCTTT.

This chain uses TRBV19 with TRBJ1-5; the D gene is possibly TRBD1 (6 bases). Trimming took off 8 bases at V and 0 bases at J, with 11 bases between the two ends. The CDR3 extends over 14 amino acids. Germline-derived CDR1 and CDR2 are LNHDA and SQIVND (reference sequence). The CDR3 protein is CASARGYSNQPQHF. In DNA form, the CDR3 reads TGTGCCAGTGCCAGGGGTTATAGCAATCAGCCCCAGCATTTT. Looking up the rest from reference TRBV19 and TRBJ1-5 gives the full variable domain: DGGITQSPKYLFRKEGQNVTLSCEQNLNHDAMYWYRQDPGQGLRLIYYSQIVNDFQKGDIAEGYSVSREKKESFPLTVTSAQKNPTAFYLCASARGYSNQPQHFGDGTRLSIL.

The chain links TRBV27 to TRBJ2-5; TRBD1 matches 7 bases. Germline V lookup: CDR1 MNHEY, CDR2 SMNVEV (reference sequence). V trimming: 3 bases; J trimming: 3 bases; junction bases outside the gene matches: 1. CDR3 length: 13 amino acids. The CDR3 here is CASSLGQKETQYF. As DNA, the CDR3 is TGTGCCAGCAGTTTGGGACAGAAAGAGACCCAGTACTTC.

The DNA for the CDR3 is TGTGCCAGCAGTGACTCACAGGAAACCTACAATGAGCAGTTCTTC. Amino acids: CASSDSQETYNEQFF. The rearrangement joins TRBV25-1 to TRBJ2-1, with D tentatively TRBD1 (5 bases). Trimming took 3 bases from V and 2 from J, leaving 11 bases between them. There are 15 residues in the CDR3. Germline V gene lookup returns CDR1 MGHDK and CDR2 SYGVNS.

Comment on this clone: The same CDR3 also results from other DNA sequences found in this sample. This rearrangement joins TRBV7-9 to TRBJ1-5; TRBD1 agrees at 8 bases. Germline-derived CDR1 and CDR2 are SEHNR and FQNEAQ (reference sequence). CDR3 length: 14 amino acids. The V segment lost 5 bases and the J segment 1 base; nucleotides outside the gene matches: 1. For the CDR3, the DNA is TGTGCCAGCAGCCGGACAGGGAGCAATCAGCCCCAGCATTTT. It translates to CASSRTGSNQPQHF.

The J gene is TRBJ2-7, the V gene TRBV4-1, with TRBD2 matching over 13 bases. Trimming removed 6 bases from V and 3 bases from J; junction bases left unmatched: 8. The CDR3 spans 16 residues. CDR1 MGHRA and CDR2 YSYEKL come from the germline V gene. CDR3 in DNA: TGCGCCAGCAGACGTGGACTAGCGGGAGACCACTACGAGCAGTACTTC. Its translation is CASRRGLAGDHYEQYF.

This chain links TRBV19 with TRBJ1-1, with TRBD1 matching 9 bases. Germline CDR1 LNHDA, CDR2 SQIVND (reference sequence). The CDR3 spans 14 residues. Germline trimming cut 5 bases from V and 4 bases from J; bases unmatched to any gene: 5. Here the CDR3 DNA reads TGTGCCAGTAGTTCCTGGGACAGGGTCACTGAAGCTTTCTTT. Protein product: CASSSWDRVTEAFF.

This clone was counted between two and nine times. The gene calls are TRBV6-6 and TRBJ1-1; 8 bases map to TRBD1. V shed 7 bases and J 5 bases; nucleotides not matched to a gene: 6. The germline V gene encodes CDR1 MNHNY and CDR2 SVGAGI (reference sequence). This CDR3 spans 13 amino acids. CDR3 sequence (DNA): TGTGCCAGCAATCCCAGGGGGCGAACTGAAGCTTTCTTT. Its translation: CASNPRGRTEAFF.